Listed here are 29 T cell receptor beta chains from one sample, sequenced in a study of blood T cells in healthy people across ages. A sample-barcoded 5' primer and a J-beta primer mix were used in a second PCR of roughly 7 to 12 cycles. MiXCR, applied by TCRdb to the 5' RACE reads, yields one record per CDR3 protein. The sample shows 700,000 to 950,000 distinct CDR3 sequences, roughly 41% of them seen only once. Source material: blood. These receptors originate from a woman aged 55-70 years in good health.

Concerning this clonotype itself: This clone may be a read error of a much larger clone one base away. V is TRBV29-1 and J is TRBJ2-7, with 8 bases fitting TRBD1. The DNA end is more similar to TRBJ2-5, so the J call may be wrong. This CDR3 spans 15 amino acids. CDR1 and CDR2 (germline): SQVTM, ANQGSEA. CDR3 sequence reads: CSVELTGGERETQYF. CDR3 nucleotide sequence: TGCAGCGTTGAGCTCACAGGGGGAGAACGAGAGACCCAGTACTTC.

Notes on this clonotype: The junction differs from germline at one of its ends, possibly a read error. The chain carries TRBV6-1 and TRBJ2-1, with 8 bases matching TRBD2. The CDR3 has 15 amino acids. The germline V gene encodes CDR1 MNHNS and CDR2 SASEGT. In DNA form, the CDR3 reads TGTGCCAGCAGTAAAGCAACTAGCGGCCTTAATGAGCAGTTCTTC. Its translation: CASSKATSGLNEQFF.

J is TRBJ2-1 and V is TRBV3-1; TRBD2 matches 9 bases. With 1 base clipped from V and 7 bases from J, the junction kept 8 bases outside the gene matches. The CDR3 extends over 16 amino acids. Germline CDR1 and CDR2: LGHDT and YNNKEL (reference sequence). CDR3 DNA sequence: TGTGCCAGCAGCCAAGCTGGGACTAGCCGGCAGAATGAGCAGTTCTTC. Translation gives CASSQAGTSRQNEQFF.

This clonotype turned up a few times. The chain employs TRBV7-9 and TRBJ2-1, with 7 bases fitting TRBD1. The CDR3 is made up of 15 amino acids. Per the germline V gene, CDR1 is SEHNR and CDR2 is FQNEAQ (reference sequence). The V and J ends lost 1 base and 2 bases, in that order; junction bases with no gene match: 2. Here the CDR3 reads CASSLGDSTYNEQFF. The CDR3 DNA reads TGTGCCAGCAGCTTAGGGGACAGCACCTACAATGAGCAGTTCTTC.

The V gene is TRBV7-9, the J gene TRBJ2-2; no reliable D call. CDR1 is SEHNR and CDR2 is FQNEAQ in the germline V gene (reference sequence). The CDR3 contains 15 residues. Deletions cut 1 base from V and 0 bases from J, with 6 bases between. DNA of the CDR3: TGTGCCAGCAGCTTAGTTCGGGCGAACACCGGGGAGCTGTTTTTT. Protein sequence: CASSLVRANTGELFF.

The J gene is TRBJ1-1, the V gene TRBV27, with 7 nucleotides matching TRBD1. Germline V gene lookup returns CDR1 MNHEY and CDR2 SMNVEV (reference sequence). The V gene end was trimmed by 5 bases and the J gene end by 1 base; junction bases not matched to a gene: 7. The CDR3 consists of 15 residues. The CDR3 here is CASSTGTEGNTEAFF. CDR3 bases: TGTGCCAGCAGTACCGGGACAGAAGGGAACACTGAAGCTTTCTTT.

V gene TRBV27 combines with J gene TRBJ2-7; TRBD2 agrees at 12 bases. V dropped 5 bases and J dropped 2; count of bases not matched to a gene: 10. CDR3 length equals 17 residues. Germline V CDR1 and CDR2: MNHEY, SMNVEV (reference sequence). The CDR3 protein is CASSRTSGRSTTYEQYF. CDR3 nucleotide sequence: TGTGCCAGCAGTCGTACTAGCGGGAGGTCTACTACCTACGAGCAGTACTTC.

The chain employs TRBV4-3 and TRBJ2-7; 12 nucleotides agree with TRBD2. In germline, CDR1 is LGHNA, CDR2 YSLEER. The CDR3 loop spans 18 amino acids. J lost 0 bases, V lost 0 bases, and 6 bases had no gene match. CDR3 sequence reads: CASSQDLAGGPGSYEQYF. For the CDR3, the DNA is TGCGCCAGCAGCCAAGATCTAGCGGGAGGGCCGGGCTCCTACGAGCAGTACTTC.

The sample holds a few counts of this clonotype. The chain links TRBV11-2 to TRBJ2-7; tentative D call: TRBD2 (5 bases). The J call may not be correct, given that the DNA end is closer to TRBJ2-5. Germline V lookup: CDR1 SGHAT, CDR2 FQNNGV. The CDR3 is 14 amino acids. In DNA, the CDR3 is TGTGCCAGCAGCCCACGGACTCGAATAGAGACCCAGTACTTC. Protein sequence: CASSPRTRIETQYF.

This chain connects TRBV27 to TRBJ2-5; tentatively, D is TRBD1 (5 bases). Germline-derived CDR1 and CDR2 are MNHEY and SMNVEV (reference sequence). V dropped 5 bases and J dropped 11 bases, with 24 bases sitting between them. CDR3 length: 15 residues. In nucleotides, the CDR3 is TGTGCCAGCAGTAAGAGACAGCATCCTGGGGATGAGCAGTACTTC. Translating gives CASSKRQHPGDEQYF.

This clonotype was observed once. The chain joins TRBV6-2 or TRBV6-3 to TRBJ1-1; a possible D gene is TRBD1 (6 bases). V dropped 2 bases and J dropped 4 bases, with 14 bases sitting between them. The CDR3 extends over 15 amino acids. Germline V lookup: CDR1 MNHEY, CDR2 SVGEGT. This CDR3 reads CASSYTTGGGTEAFF. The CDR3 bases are TGTGCCAGCAGTTACACTACCGGAGGGGGCACTGAAGCTTTCTTT.

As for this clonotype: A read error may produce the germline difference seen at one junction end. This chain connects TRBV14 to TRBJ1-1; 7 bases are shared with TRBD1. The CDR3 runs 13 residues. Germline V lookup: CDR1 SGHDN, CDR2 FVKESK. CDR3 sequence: CVSSPRTGTEAFF. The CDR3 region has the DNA TGTGTCAGCAGCCCGCGGACAGGCACTGAAGCTTTCTTT.

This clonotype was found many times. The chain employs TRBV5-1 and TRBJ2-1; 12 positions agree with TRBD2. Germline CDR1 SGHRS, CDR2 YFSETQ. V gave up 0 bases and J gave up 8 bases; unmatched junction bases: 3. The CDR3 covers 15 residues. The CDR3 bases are TGCGCCAGCAGCTTGGCCCCTAGCGGGGGGGATGAGCAGTTCTTC. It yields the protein CASSLAPSGGDEQFF.

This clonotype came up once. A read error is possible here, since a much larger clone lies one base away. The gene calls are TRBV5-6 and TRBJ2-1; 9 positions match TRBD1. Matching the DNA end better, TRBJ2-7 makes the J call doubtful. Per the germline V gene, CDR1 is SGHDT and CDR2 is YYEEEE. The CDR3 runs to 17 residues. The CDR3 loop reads CASSPVARQGGYNEQYF. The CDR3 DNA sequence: TGTGCCAGCAGCCCGGTAGCGAGACAGGGGGGATACAATGAGCAGTACTTC.

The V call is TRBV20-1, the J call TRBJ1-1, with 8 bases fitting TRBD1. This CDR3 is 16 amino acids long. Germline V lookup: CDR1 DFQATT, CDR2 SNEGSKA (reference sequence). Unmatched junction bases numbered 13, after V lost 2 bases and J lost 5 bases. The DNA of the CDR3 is TGCAGTGCTAGATCCCAGAACAGGGGGGATTTGACTGAAGCTTTCTTT. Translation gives CSARSQNRGDLTEAFF.

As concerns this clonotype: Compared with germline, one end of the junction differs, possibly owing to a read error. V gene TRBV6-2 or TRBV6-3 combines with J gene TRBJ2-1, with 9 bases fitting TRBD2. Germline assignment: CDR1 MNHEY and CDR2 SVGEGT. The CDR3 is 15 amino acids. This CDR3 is CTSSYSGGPYNEQFF. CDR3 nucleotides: TGTACCAGCAGTTACAGCGGGGGGCCCTACAATGAGCAGTTCTTC.

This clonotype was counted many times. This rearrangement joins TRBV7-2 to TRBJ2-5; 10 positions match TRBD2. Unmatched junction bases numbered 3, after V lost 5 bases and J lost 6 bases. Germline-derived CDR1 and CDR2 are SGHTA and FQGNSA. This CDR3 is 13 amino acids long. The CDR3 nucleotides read TGTGCCAGCAGCCCGGGACTAGCGAAGACCCAGTACTTC. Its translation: CASSPGLAKTQYF.

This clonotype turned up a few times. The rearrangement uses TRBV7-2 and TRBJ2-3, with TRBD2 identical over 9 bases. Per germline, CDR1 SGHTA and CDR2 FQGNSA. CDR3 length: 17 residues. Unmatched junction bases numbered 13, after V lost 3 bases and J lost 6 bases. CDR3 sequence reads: CASSFPPGTSRGDTQYF. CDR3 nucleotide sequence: TGTGCCAGCAGCTTCCCCCCAGGGACTAGCAGGGGTGATACGCAGTATTTT.

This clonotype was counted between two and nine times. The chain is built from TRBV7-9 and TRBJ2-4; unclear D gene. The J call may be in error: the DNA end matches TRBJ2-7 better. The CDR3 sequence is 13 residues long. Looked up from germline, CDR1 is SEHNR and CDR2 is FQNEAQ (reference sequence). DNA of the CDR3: TGTGCCAGCAGCTTAGATGTTGGCGGCGAGCAGTACTTC. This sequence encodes CASSLDVGGEQYF.

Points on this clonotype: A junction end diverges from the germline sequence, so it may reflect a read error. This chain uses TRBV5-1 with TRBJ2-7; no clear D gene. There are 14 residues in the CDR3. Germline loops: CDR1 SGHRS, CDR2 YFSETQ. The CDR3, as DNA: TGCGCCAGCAGTTTGGCAGAGGTTTGGAATGAGCAGTACTTC. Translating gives CASSLAEVWNEQYF. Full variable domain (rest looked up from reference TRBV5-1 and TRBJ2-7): KAGVTQTPRYLIKTRGQQVTLSCSPISGHRSVSWYQQTPGQGLQFLFEYFSETQRNKGNFPGRFSGRQFSNSRSEMNVSTLELGDSALYLCASSLAEVWNEQYFGPGTRLTVT.

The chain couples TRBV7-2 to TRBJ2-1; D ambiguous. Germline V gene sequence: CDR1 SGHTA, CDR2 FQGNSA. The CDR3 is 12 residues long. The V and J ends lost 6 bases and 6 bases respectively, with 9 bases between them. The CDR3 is CASSFGSNEQFF. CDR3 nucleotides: TGTGCCAGCAGTTTTGGTAGCAATGAGCAGTTCTTC.

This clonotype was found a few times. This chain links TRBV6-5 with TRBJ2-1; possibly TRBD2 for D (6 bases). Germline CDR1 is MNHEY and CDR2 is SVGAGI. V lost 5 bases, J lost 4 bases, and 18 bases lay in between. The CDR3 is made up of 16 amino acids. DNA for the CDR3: TGTGCCAGCAGTCCCGCCTTGAGCGGGTCTTACAATGAGCAGTTCTTC. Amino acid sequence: CASSPALSGSYNEQFF.

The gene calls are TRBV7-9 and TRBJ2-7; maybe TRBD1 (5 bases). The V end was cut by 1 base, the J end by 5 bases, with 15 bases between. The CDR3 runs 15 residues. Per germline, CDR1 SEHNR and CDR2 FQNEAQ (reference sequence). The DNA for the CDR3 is TGTGCCAGCAGCTTAGGGGTCGTCAGGGCCCACGAGCAGTACTTC. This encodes CASSLGVVRAHEQYF.

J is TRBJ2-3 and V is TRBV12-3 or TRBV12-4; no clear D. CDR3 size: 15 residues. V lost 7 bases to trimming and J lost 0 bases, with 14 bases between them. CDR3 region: CASKTVGSSTDTQYF. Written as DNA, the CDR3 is TGTGCCAGCAAAACGGTGGGATCTAGCACAGATACGCAGTATTTT.

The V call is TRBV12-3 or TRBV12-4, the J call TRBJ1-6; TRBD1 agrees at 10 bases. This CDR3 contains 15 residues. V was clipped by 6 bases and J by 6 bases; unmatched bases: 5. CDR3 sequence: CASRKTGGRNSPLHF. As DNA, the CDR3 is TGTGCCAGCAGAAAGACAGGGGGCCGTAATTCACCCCTCCACTTT.

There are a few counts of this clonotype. CDR3 sequence: CSAGKRLNTEAFF. CDR3 nucleotide sequence: TGCAGCGCTGGGAAACGGCTGAACACTGAAGCTTTCTTT. The chain links TRBV29-1 to TRBJ1-1; D is unresolved. V gave up 7 bases and J gave up 0 bases, with 12 bases separating them. The CDR3 consists of 13 residues. Germline V lookup: CDR1 SQVTM, CDR2 ANQGSEA.

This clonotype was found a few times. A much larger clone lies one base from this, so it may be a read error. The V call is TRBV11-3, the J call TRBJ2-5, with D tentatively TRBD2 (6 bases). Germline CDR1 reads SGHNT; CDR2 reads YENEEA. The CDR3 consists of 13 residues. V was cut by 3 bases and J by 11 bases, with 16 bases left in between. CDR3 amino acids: CASSLGLSNEQYF. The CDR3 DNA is TGTGCCAGCAGCTTGGGACTCAGCAATGAGCAGTACTTC.

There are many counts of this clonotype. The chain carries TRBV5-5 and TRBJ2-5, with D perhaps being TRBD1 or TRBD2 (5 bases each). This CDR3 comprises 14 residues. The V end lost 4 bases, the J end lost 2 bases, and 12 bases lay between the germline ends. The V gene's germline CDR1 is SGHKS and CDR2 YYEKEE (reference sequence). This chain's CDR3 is CASSTGTTQETQYF. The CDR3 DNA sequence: TGTGCCAGCAGCACTGGGACCACACAAGAGACCCAGTACTTC.

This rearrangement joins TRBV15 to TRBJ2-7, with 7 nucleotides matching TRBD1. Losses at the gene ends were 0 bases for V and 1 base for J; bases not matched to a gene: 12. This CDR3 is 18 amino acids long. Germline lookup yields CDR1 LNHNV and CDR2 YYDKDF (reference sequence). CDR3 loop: CATSRDRGPTSQSYEQYF. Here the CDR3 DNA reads TGTGCCACCAGCAGAGATAGGGGGCCCACTTCCCAATCCTACGAGCAGTACTTC.